This T cell receptor beta chain comes out of a study of T-cell reconstitution after alpha-beta-depleted transplantation in children (dated by TCRdb to the mid-2010s). For the study in its entirety: Using TCR repertoire profiling, the study followed T-cell immune reconstitution in a quantitative way in children after TCRalphabeta/CD19-depleted allogeneic hematopoietic cell transplantation.

This clonotype was seen many times. There is no known antigen for this receptor. Base-call qualities are not available, and no considerably larger clone is one nucleotide away. The meaning of the sample's treatment or condition label: allogeneic hematopoietic cell transplantation with graft depleted of TCRalphabeta T cells and CD19 B cells. The transplant recipients were children given TCRalphabeta/CD19-depleted allogeneic hematopoietic cell grafts. Libraries were constructed by PCR. Sequencing relied on an Illumina HiSeq 2500. Molecular barcoding was employed in the preparation of TCR libraries, with unique molecular identifiers being used to normalize TCRbeta repertoire quantification. The raw public data were reprocessed by TCRdb itself: fastp quality trimming at Q25, MiXCR clonotype calling, in-frame beta chains only. A single entry per CDR3 protein holds the most common genes and DNA from its merged rows. The sample table shows about 170,000 distinct CDR3 sequences, and 11% are seen once. Jointly, the top ten make up about 13% of the sample.

General conclusions and limits of the study: The apparently early recovery of alphabetaT-cell counts about two months after transplant reportedly depended on only several hundred rapidly expanded clones that came from non-depleted graft cells. In some patients, the high TCRbeta diversity seen at day 60 was put down to recipient T cells and intrathymic progenitors that had survived conditioning. Over the following months the frequencies of hyperexpanded clones went down, and after one year T-cell counts and TCRbeta diversity were mostly credited to newly produced T cells.

From the cysteine through the phenylalanine, the CDR3 covers 15 amino acids. CDR3 DNA only is kept here, 45 bases in frame from base 1. V is trimmed back by 4 bases and J by 7 bases, and the junction contains 6 bases that no gene match accounts for. This TCR came from a boy aged 2 to 9 with acute myeloid leukemia, due to receive a stem cell transplant. The sequence joins TRBV12-3 or TRBV12-4 to TRBJ1-4, with 10 middle bases fitting TRBD1. The sample here was PBMCs, taken before TCRalphabeta/CD19-depleted stem cell transplant. The CDR3 loop reads CASSYWGTGVEKLFF. Here is the DNA: TGTGCCAGCAGTTATTGGGGGACAGGGGTTGAAAAACTGTTTTTT.